This T cell receptor beta chain was sequenced in a study of monozygotic twins with inflammatory bowel disease. CDR1 is KGHSH and CDR2 is LQKENI in the germline V gene. This CDR3 has 17 residues. Findings and limits, study-wide: Lower sharing of clonotypes with other individuals was seen in IBD patients than in healthy twins. This was most marked in patients showing signs of disease activity.

In the case of this clonotype: Its antigen is still unknown.

TCR libraries were prepared from about 3,400 ng total RNA each. Each sample had eight separate cDNA synthesis reactions. Using TCRalpha and TCRbeta cDNA, the researchers carried out two nested PCRs that lasted roughly 16 and 10 cycles. For each CDR3 protein, TCRdb gives one entry from its re-call of the 5' RACE reads, without DNA. The listing records fewer than 550,000 distinct CDR3 sequences. This chain uses TRBV18 with TRBJ2-5; TCRdb calls TRBD2, which cannot be checked without DNA. The sequenced sample was blood. The sequence came from a human donor with ulcerative colitis or Crohn's disease, or a healthy co-twin of an affected twin (not recorded which). The CDR3 reads CASSPRPLPGGPETQYF.